Listed below are T cell receptor beta chains from one sample, sequenced in a study of cytomegalovirus exposure and HLA in healthy donors. TCRdb keeps only in-frame clones here, not all; method: immunoSEQ multiplex PCR. Recorded for this sample: around 26,000 clones. The sequenced material came from PBMCs. Every receptor here comes from a male donor in good health and CMV-seropositive. The CDR3 runs from the conserved cysteine through the conserved F or W. Fields, in order: V gene, D gene, J gene, clone size, CDR3 DNA, CDR3 protein. The D gene is left open where the match is weak. The listing skips clone size in some rows; elsewhere it reads once, few, many or a size class.

TRBV4-2	-	TRBJ1-4	-	TGTGCCAGCAGCCAAGGAGGGGACACGGGTGAAAAACTGTTTTTT	CASSQGGDTGEKLFF
TRBV18	TRBD1	TRBJ1-4	-	TGTGCCAGCTCACAGGACAGGGAAAAACTGTTTTTT	CASSQDREKLFF
TRBV4-2	TRBD1	TRBJ2-1	-	TGTGCCAGCAGCCAAGAGGTAGGGACAGGGGGCAATGAGCAGTTCTTC	CASSQEVGTGGNEQFF
TRBV5-1	-	TRBJ1-1	-	TGCGCCAGCAGCTTGGAGACAGGCGGGGAAGCTTTCTTT	CASSLETGGEAFF
TRBV18	-	TRBJ1-2	-	TGTGCCAGCTCCTCGGGTGAAGACTATGGCTACACCTTC	CASSSGEDYGYTF
TRBV5-1	-	TRBJ2-3	-	TGCGCCAGCTCGACCGGGGAAAGGGATACGCAGTATTTT	CASSTGERDTQYF
TRBV4-2	-	TRBJ2-3	-	TGTGCCAGCAGCCAAGATTGGACTCGAGGAGATACGCAGTATTTT	CASSQDWTRGDTQYF
TRBV6-1	TRBD2	TRBJ2-3	medium-sized	TGTGCCAGCAGTGAAGGTAGCGGGGGTATGGATACGCAGTATTTT	CASSEGSGGMDTQYF
TRBV19	TRBD2	TRBJ2-3	-	TGTGCCAGTAGTATAGGACTAGCGGGGGGCACAGATACGCAGTATTTT	CASSIGLAGGTDTQYF
TRBV28	TRBD1	TRBJ1-2	-	TGTGCCAGCAGTCCCGCGGGGACAGTTAACTATGGCTACACCTTC	CASSPAGTVNYGYTF
TRBV9	TRBD1	TRBJ1-2	-	TGTGCCAGCAGCGTAGCTGGAGGGACAGGGGATGGCTACACCTTC	CASSVAGGTGDGYTF
TRBV9	TRBD1	TRBJ2-7	-	TGTGCCAGCAGCCCCCGGACAGGGAGTCACGAGCAGTACTTC	CASSPRTGSHEQYF
TRBV18	TRBD2	TRBJ2-3	-	TGTGCCAGCTCCGCGGGGGTGACCACAGATACGCAGTATTTT	CASSAGVTTDTQYF
TRBV7-9	-	TRBJ2-7	-	TGTGCCAGCAGTTTTACAGGGGGGGATTACGAGCAGTACTTC	CASSFTGGDYEQYF
TRBV19	-	TRBJ2-7	-	TGTGCCAGTAGTAGCCTCGGGGAAGCAAGGGAGCAGTACTTC	CASSSLGEAREQYF
TRBV25-1	-	TRBJ1-2	-	TGTGCCAGCTCCCCCGACAAGTCCTATGGCTACACCTTC	CASSPDKSYGYTF
TRBV30	TRBD1	TRBJ1-5	-	TGTGCCGGGAGTGGATTAGGGGGCGCAGGACAGCCCCAGCATTTT	CAGSGLGGAGQPQHF
TRBV6-1	-	TRBJ1-3	-	TGTGCCAGCAGTGAAGCGCCGGGTTCTGGAAACACCATATATTTT	CASSEAPGSGNTIYF
TRBV19	-	TRBJ1-2	-	TGTGCCAGAAAGGGAGCAGTCCCTCGGTCCTACTATGGCTACACCTTC	CARKGAVPRSYYGYTF
TRBV1	-	TRBJ2-1	-	TGCACCAGCAGCCAAGATCCCGGGCGGGAAGGCAACAATGAGCAGTTCTTC	CTSSQDPGREGNNEQFF
TRBV5-1	TRBD2	TRBJ2-2	-	TGCGCCAGCGGGGCGGGGGAAGGCCGGACCGGGGAGCTGTTTTTT	CASGAGEGRTGELFF
TRBV6-5	-	TRBJ1-1	-	TGTGCCATCAAGCCGGGGATCATGAACACTGAAGCTTTCTTT	CAIKPGIMNTEAFF
TRBV10-3	TRBD1	TRBJ1-1	-	TGTGCCATCAGCGAGGGACAGGACATGAACACTGAAGCTTTCTTT	CAISEGQDMNTEAFF
TRBV29-1	-	TRBJ2-2	-	TGCAGCGTTAGGGGACACGGGGAGCTGTTTTTT	CSVRGHGELFF
TRBV7-9	TRBD2	TRBJ2-7	-	TGTGCCAGCAGCCTGACTAGCTTTGAGCAGTACTTC	CASSLTSFEQYF
TRBV5-4	-	TRBJ2-1	-	TGTGCCAGCAGCTTGCAAGGGAGGCTGGACAATGAGCAGTTCTTC	CASSLQGRLDNEQFF
TRBV27	-	TRBJ1-2	-	TGTGCCAGCAGTATGGGAGGCAGCTATGGCTACACCTTC	CASSMGGSYGYTF
TRBV18	-	TRBJ2-5	-	TGTGCCAGCTCACCAGCGGCTGGACTACAAGAGACCCAGTACTTC	CASSPAAGLQETQYF
TRBV19	-	TRBJ1-5	-	TGTGCCAGTAGTATAGCGAGCAATCAGCCCCAGCATTTT	CASSIASNQPQHF
TRBV4-1	TRBD1	TRBJ1-2	-	TGCGCCAGCAGCCAAGTAGGGACAGACTATGGCTACACCTTC	CASSQVGTDYGYTF
TRBV29-1	TRBD1	TRBJ2-7	-	TGCAGCGTGGGGACACAGGGGGGCTCCTACGAGCAGTACTTC	CSVGTQGGSYEQYF
TRBV4-2	TRBD1	TRBJ1-5	-	TGTGCCAGCAGCCAAGATCGACAGGGGGGTCAGCCCCAGCATTTT	CASSQDRQGGQPQHF
TRBV6-1	-	TRBJ2-1	-	TGTGCCAGCAGTGAATCTAGCAGTTTAGGGCAGAAGTTCTTC	CASSESSSLGQKFF
TRBV18	-	TRBJ1-5	-	TGTGCCAGCTCACCAGGGGGGGAACAGCCCCAGCATTTT	CASSPGGEQPQHF
TRBV29-1	-	TRBJ1-1	-	TGCAGCGCCGAGCGAGGGCAGAACACTGAAGCTTTCTTT	CSAERGQNTEAFF
TRBV7-9	TRBD1	TRBJ2-1	-	TGTGCCAGCAGCTCCTTACCGGGACAGAGCTCCTACAATGAGCAGTTCTTC	CASSSLPGQSSYNEQFF
TRBV6-1	-	TRBJ1-1	-	TGTGCCAGCAGTCCTGACAGTTCCATGAACACTGAAGCTTTCTTT	CASSPDSSMNTEAFF
TRBV7-9	TRBD2	TRBJ2-7	-	TGTGCCAGCAGCCCCTGGGGGGGTGGGTACGAGCAGTACTTC	CASSPWGGGYEQYF
TRBV4-2	-	TRBJ1-3	-	TGTGCCAGCAGCCAAGATCTGGGGCTGAGCTCTGGAAACACCATATATTTT	CASSQDLGLSSGNTIYF
TRBV4-3	TRBD1	TRBJ2-3	-	TGCGCCAGCAGACCAAGGACAGGGGATTTAGGGGATACGCAGTATTTT	CASRPRTGDLGDTQYF
TRBV9	TRBD2	TRBJ2-2	-	TGTGCCAGCAGCGTCATGGGACTAGCGGGAGTCGGGGAGCTGTTTTTT	CASSVMGLAGVGELFF
TRBV6-5	-	TRBJ1-2	-	TGTGCCAGCAGTTACTCGACAGTCTATGGCTACACCTTC	CASSYSTVYGYTF
TRBV27	-	TRBJ2-7	-	TGTGCCAGCAGTTTATCGGGACTCGTTGTATCCTACGAGCAGTACTTC	CASSLSGLVVSYEQYF
TRBV18	TRBD1	TRBJ2-5	-	TGTGCCAGCTCACAGGACAGGGCAGAGACCCAGTACTTC	CASSQDRAETQYF
TRBV6-5	TRBD1	TRBJ2-7	-	TGTGCCAGCAGTTACAGGGACAGTAGTTACGAGCAGTACTTC	CASSYRDSSYEQYF
TRBV30	TRBD1	TRBJ1-3	-	TGTGCCTGGAGCGGTCAGAAAAATACAGGGGCCTCGTACACCATATATTTT	CAWSGQKNTGASYTIYF
TRBV5-1	-	TRBJ1-6	-	TGCGCCAGCAGCTTGCAGGGATCCACCTATAATTCACCCCTCCACTTT	CASSLQGSTYNSPLHF
TRBV30	-	TRBJ1-5	-	TGTGCCTGGAGTGCGAAAAGGGGGAGCAATCAGCCCCAGCATTTT	CAWSAKRGSNQPQHF